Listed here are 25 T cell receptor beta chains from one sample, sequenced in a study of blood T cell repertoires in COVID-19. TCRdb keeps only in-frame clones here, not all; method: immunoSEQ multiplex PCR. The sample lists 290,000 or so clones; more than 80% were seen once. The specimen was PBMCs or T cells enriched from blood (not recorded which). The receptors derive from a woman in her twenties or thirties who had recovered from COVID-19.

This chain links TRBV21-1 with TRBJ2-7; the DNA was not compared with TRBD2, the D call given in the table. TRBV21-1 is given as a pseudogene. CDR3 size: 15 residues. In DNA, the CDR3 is TGTGCCAGCAGCAAAGCAGACCGGGAGCGCTACGAGCAGTACTTC. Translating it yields CASSKADRERYEQYF.

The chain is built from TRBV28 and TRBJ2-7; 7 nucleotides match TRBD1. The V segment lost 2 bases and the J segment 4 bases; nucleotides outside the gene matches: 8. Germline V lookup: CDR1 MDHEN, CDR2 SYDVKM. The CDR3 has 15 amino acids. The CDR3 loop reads CASSLRQGGAYEQYF. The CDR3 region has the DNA TGTGCCAGCAGTTTAAGACAGGGTGGGGCTTACGAGCAGTACTTC.

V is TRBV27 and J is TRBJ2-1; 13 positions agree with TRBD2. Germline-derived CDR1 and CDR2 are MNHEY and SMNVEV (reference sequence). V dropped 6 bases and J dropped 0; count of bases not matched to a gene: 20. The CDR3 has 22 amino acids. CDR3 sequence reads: CASSLSIPGLAGNLVSYNEQFF. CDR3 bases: TGTGCCAGCAGCCTTTCAATACCGGGACTAGCGGGAAATCTTGTCTCCTACAATGAGCAGTTCTTC.

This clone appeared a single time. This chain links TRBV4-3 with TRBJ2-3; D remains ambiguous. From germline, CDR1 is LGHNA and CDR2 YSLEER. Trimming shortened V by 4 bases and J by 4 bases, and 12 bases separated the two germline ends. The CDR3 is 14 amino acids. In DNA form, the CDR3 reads TGCGCCAGCAGCCTCAGAACCCTCTCAGATACGCAGTATTTT. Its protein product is CASSLRTLSDTQYF.

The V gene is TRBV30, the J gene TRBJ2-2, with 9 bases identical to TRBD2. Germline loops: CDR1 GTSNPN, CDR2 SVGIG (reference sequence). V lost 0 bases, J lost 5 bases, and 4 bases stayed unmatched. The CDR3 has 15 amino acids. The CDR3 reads CAWSVVSGRTGELFF. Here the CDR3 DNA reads TGTGCCTGGAGTGTAGTTAGCGGGAGAACCGGGGAGCTGTTTTTT.

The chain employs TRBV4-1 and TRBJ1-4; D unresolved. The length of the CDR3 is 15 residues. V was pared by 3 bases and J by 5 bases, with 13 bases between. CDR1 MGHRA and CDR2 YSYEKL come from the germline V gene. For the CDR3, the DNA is TGCGCCAGCAGCCAGGTTCTGGCGGGGAATGAAAAACTGTTTTTT. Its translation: CASSQVLAGNEKLFF.

The CDR3 sequence is CASSPRTGSDTGELFF. The CDR3 DNA follows: TGTGCCAGCAGCCCCAGGACAGGGTCGGACACCGGGGAGCTGTTTTTT. The chain couples TRBV9 to TRBJ2-2; 8 nucleotides agree with TRBD1. V lost 4 bases to trimming and J lost 3 bases; unmatched junction nucleotides: 8. Germline CDR1 reads SGDLS; CDR2 reads YYNGEE. This CDR3 contains 16 residues.

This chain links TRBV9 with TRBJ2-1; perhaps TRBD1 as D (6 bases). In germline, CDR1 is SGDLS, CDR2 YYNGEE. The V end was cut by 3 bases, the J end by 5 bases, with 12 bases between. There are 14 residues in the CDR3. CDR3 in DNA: TGTGCCAGCAGCGGACAGGTCCAGGACAATGAGCAGTTCTTC. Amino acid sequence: CASSGQVQDNEQFF.

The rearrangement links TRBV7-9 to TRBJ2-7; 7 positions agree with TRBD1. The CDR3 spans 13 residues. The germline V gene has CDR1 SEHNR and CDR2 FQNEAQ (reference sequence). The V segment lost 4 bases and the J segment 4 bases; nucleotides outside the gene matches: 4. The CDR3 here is CASSSPGGYEQYF. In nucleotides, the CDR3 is TGTGCCAGCAGCTCCCCAGGGGGTTACGAGCAGTACTTC. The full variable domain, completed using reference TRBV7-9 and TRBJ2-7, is DTGVSQNPRHKITKRGQNVTFRCDPISEHNRLYWYRQTLGQGPEFLTYFQNEAQLEKSRLLSDRFSAERPKGSFSTLEIQRTEQGDSAMYLCASSSPGGYEQYFGPGTRLTVT.

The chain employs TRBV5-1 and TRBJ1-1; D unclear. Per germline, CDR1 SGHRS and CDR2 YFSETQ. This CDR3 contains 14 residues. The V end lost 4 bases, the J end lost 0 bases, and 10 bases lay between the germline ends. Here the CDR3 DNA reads TGCGCCAGCAGCCCCCATAGTATGAACACTGAAGCTTTCTTT. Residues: CASSPHSMNTEAFF.

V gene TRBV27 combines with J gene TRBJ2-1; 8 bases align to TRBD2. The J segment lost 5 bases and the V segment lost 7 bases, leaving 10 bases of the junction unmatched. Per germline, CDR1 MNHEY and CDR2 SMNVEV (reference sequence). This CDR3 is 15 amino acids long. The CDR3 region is CASISSGTRHNEQFF. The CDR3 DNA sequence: TGTGCCAGCATCTCTTCCGGGACTAGACACAATGAGCAGTTCTTC.

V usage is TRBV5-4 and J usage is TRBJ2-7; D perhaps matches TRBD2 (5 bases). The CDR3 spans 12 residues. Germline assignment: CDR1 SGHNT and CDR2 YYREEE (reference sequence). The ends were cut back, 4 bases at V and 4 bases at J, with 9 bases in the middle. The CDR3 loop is CASSEGVYEQYF. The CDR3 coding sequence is TGTGCCAGCAGCGAGGGTGTATACGAGCAGTACTTC.

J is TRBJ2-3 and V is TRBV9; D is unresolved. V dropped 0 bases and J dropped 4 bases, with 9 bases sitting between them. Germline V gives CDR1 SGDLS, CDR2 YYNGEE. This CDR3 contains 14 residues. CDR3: CASSVVLGADTQYF. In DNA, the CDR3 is TGTGCCAGCAGCGTAGTGTTAGGAGCAGATACGCAGTATTTT.

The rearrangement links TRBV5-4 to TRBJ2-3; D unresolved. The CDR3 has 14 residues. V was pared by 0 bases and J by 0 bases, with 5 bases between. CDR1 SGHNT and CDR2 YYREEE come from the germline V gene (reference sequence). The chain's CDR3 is CASSLGRSTDTQYF. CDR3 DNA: TGTGCCAGCAGCTTGGGTCGTAGCACAGATACGCAGTATTTT.

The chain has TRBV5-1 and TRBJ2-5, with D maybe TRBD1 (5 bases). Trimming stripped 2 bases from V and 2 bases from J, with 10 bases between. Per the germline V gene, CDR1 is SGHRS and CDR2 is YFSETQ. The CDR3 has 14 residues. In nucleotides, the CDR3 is TGCGCCAGCAGCTTTCGAGACAGTCAAGAGACCCAGTACTTC. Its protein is CASSFRDSQETQYF.

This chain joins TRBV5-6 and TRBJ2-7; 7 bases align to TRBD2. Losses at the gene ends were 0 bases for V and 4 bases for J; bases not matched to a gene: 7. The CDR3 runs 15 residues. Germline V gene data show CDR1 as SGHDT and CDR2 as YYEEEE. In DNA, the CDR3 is TGTGCCAGCAGCTTGGGCAGCGGGGCAAGGTACGAGCAGTACTTC. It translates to CASSLGSGARYEQYF.

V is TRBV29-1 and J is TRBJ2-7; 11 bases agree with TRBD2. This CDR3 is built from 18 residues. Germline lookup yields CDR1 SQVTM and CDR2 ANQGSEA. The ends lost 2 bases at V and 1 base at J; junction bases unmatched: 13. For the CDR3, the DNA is TGCAGCGTTGAAATTTCGATAATTGGGACTAGCGGTTCCTACGAGCAGTACTTC. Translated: CSVEISIIGTSGSYEQYF.

For the CDR3, the DNA is TGTGCCAGCTCTCCATTACTAGCGGGAGTGGTCAATGAGCAGTTCTTC. Translation gives CASSPLLAGVVNEQFF. This chain connects TRBV18 to TRBJ2-1, with 11 bases matching TRBD2. The CDR3 extends over 16 amino acids. Germline V gene lookup returns CDR1 KGHSH and CDR2 LQKENI. The V segment lost 6 bases and the J segment 6 bases; nucleotides outside the gene matches: 10.

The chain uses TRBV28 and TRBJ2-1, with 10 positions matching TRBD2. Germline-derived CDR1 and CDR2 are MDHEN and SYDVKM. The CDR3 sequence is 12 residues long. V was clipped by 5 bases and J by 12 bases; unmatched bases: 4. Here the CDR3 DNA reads TGTGCCAGCAGTCCTCTAGCGGGAGTGCAGTTCTTC. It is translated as CASSPLAGVQFF.

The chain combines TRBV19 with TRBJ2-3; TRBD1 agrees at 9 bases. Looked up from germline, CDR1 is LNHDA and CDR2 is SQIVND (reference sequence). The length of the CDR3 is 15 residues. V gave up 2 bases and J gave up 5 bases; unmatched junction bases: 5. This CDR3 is CASSISPGQGDTQYF. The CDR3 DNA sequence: TGTGCCAGTAGTATATCCCCGGGACAGGGAGATACGCAGTATTTT.

Written as DNA, the CDR3 is TGTGCCAGCAAAGAGGGATTACGTGAAAAACTGTTTTTT. Translation: CASKEGLREKLFF. The chain employs TRBV2 and TRBJ1-4; D is unclear. CDR1 and CDR2 (germline): SNHLY, FYNNEI. V was clipped by 7 bases and J by 7 bases, with 13 bases between them. The CDR3 extends over 13 amino acids.

In nucleotides, the CDR3 is TGTGCCTGGTTCCTCGGGGGCTACACCTTC. This translates into CAWFLGGYTF. V gene TRBV30 combines with J gene TRBJ1-2; D ambiguous. V lost 5 bases and J 8 bases, leaving 9 bases between the germline ends. The germline gives CDR1 GTSNPN, CDR2 SVGIG (reference sequence). The CDR3 spans 10 residues.

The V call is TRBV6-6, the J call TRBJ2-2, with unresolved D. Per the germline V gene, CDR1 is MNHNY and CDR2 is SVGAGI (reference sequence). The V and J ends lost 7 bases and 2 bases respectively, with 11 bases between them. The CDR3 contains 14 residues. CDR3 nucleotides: TGTGCCAGCACCTTACTGGGCAACACCGGGGAGCTGTTTTTT. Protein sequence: CASTLLGNTGELFF.

The DNA for the CDR3 is TGTGCCAGCAGTTTAACTAGCGGGGCCCTAGCCAAAAACATTCAGTACTTC. It translates to CASSLTSGALAKNIQYF. This sequence joins TRBV28 and TRBJ2-4, with TRBD2 matching 10 bases. There are 17 residues in the CDR3. Germline V gene data show CDR1 as MDHEN and CDR2 as SYDVKM. J lost 0 bases, V lost 2 bases, and 4 bases had no gene match.

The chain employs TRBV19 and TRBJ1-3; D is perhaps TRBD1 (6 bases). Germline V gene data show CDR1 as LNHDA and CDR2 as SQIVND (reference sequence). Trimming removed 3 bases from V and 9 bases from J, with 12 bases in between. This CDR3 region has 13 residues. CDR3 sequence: CASSIQGTSTIYF. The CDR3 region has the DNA TGTGCCAGTAGTATTCAGGGGACTAGCACCATATATTTT.